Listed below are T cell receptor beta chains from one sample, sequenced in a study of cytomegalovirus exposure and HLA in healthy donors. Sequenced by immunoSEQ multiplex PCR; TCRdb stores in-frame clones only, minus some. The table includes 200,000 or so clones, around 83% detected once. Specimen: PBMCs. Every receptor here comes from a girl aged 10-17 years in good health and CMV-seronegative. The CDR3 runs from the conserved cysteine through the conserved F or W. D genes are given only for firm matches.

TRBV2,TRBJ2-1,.,TGTGCCAGTGGAGCGGTGTCCTACAATGAGCAGTTCTTC,CASGAVSYNEQFF
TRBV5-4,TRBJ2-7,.,TGTGCCAGCAGCTTAATTAACTTCGGCGGGATTCCTGGCGAGCAGTACTTC,CASSLINFGGIPGEQYF
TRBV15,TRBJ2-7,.,TGTGCCACCAGCAGAGATGGCGGGCTTTACTACGAGCAGTACTTC,CATSRDGGLYYEQYF
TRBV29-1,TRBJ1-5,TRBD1,TGCAGCGTTGGGGGACAGGGGAATCAGCCCCAGCATTTT,CSVGGQGNQPQHF
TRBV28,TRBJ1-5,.,TGTGCCAGCAGCCTCTCAGGACAGAACAATCAGCCCCAGCATTTT,CASSLSGQNNQPQHF
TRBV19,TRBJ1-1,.,TGTGCCAGTAGTATTCGACAGGAGAACACTGAAGCTTTCTTT,CASSIRQENTEAFF
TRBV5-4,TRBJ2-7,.,TGTGCCAGCAGCTTGGTATCAGGGCGTGCCGACGAGCAGTACTTC,CASSLVSGRADEQYF
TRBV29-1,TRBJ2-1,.,TGCAGCGCTAGCCGTGGACGCCACGCCGATGAGCAGTTCTTC,CSASRGRHADEQFF
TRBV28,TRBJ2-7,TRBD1,TGTGCCAGCAGCCCCAGGGGGCGTCTTCTCGAGCAGTACTTC,CASSPRGRLLEQYF
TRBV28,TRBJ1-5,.,TGTGCCAGCAGTACAGGCAATCAGCCCCAGCATTTT,CASSTGNQPQHF
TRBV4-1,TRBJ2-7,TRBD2,TGCGCCAGCAGCCAAGCTAGCGGGGGAAACGAGCAGTACTTC,CASSQASGGNEQYF
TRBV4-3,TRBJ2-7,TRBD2,TGCGCCAGCAGCCCGGGACTAGTAGACAGAGACTACGAGCAGTACTTC,CASSPGLVDRDYEQYF
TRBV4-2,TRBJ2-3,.,TGTGCCAGCAGCCAAGGAGTCACAGATACGCAGTATTTT,CASSQGVTDTQYF
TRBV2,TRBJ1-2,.,TGTGCCAGCAGAACGGGGGTTGGCTACACCTTC,CASRTGVGYTF
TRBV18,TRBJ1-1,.,TGTGCCAGCTCACCAATTCCCAGGGCAGAAATGAACACTGAAGCTTTCTTT,CASSPIPRAEMNTEAFF
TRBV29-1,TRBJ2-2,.,TGTAGCGTTGAATGGGGACACCTGAACACCGGGGAGCTGTTTTTT,CSVEWGHLNTGELFF